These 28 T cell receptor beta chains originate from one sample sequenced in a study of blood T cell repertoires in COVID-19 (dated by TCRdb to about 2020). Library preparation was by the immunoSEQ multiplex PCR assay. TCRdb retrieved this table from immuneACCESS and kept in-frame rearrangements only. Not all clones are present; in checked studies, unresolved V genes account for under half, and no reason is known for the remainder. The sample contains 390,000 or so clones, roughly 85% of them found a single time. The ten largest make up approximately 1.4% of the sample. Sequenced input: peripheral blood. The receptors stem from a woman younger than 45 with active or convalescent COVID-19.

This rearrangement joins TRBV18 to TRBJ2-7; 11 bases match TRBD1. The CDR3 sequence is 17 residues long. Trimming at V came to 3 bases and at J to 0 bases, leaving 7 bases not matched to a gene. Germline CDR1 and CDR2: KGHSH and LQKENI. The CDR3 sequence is CASSPAGTGGSSYEQYF. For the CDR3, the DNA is TGTGCCAGCTCACCCGCCGGGACAGGGGGAAGCTCCTACGAGCAGTACTTC.

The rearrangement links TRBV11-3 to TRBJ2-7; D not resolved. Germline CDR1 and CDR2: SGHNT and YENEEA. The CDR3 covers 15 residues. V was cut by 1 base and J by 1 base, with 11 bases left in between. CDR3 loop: CASSLGPETSYEQYF. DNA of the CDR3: TGTGCCAGCAGCTTAGGTCCAGAGACTTCCTACGAGCAGTACTTC.

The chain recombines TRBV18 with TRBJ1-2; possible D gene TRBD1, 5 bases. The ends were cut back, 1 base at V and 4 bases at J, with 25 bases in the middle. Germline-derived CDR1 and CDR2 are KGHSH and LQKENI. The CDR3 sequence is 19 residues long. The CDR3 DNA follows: TGTGCCAGCTCACCACGGTTGGAGACAGTCGGACAATCTAGCTATGGCTACACCTTC. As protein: CASSPRLETVGQSSYGYTF.

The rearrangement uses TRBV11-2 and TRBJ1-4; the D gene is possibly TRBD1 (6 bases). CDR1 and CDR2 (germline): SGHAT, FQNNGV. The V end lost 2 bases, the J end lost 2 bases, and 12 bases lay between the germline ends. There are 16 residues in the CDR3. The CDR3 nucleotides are TGTGCCAGCAGCTTACTGGGGGGGGGCACTAATGAAAAACTGTTTTTT. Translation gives CASSLLGGGTNEKLFF.

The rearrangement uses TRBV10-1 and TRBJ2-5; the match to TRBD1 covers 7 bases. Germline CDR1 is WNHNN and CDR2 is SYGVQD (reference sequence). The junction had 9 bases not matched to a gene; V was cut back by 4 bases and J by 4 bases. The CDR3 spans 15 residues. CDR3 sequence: CASSGGGHYGETQYF. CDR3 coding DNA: TGCGCCAGCAGTGGAGGGGGCCACTACGGAGAGACCCAGTACTTC.

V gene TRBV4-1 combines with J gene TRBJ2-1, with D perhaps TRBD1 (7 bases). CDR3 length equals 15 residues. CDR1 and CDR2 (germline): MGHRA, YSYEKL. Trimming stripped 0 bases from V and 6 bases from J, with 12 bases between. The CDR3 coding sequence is TGCGCCAGCAGCCAAGAAAGGAGGGGGCGCAATGAGCAGTTCTTC. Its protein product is CASSQERRGRNEQFF.

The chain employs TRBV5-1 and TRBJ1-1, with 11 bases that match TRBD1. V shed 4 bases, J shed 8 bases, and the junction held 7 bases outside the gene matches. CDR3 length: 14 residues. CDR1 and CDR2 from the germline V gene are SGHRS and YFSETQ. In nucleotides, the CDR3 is TGCGCCAGCAGCACCGGACAGGGGGCTTACGAAGCTTTCTTT. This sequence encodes CASSTGQGAYEAFF. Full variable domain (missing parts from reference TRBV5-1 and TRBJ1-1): KAGVTQTPRYLIKTRGQQVTLSCSPISGHRSVSWYQQTPGQGLQFLFEYFSETQRNKGNFPGRFSGRQFSNSRSEMNVSTLELGDSALYLCASSTGQGAYEAFFGQGTRLTVV.

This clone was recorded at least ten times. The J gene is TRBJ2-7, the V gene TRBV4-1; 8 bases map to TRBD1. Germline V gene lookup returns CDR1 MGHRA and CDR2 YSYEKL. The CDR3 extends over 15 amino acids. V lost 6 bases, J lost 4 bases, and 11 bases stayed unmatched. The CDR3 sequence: CASSDPRDRNYEQYF. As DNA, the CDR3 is TGCGCCAGCAGTGACCCCCGGGACAGGAATTACGAGCAGTACTTC.

The CDR3 sequence: CASSLRGTEAFF. CDR3 sequence (DNA): TGTGCCAGCAGTTTAAGGGGCACTGAAGCTTTCTTT. The chain joins TRBV2 to TRBJ1-1; the D gene is possibly TRBD1 (5 bases). Germline values: CDR1 SNHLY, CDR2 FYNNEI. The CDR3 spans 12 residues. Trimming took 5 bases from V and 4 from J, leaving 8 bases between them.

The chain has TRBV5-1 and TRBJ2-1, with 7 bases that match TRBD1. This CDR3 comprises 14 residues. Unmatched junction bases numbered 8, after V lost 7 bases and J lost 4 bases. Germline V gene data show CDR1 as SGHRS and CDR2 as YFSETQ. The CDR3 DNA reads TGCGCCAGCGCTCAGGGGGACGGTTACAATGAGCAGTTCTTC. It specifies CASAQGDGYNEQFF.

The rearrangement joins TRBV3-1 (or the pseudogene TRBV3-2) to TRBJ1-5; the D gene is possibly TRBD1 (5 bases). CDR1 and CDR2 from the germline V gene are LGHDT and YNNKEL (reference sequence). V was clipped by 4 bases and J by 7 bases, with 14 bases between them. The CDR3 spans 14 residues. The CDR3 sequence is CASSPKGRTQPQHF. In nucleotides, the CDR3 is TGTGCCAGCAGCCCCAAGGGGAGGACCCAGCCCCAGCATTTT.

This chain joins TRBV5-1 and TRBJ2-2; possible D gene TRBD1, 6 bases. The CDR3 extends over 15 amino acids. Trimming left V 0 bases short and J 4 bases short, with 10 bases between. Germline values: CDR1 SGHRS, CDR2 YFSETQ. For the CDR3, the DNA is TGCGCCAGCAGCTTGGAGTGGGGGCGCACCGGGGAGCTGTTTTTT. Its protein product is CASSLEWGRTGELFF.

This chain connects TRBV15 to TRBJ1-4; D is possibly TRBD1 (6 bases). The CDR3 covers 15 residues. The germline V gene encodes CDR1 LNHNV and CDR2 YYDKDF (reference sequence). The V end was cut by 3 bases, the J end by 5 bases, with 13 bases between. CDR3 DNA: TGTGCCACCAGCAGGGACAGCACAGTAAATGAAAAACTGTTTTTT. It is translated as CATSRDSTVNEKLFF.

This CDR3 is CAWTVGDLLEQFF. CDR3 in DNA: TGTGCCTGGACCGTAGGGGACTTGCTCGAGCAGTTCTTC. The rearrangement links TRBV30 to TRBJ2-1; weak D call: TRBD2 (6 bases). The germline V and J ends were trimmed by 4 bases and 10 bases, with 17 bases remaining between them. Germline-derived CDR1 and CDR2 are GTSNPN and SVGIG (reference sequence). This CDR3 comprises 13 residues. Full variable domain (rest looked up from reference TRBV30 and TRBJ2-1): SQTIHQWPATLVQPVGSPLSLECTVEGTSNPNLYWYRQAAGRGLQLLFYSVGIGQISSEVPQNLSASRPQDRQFILSSKKLLLSDSGFYLCAWTVGDLLEQFFGPGTRLTVL.

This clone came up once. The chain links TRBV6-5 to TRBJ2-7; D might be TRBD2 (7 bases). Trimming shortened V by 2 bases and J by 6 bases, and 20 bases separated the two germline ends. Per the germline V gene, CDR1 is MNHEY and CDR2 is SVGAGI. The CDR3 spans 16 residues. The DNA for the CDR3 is TGTGCCAGCAGTTACGCCGAGGGGGGGGCGCTTGGCGAGCAGTACTTC. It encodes CASSYAEGGALGEQYF.

CDR3 nucleotides: TGTGCCAGCAGGGCGGGTTCCGGGAATGGCTACACCTTC. This encodes CASRAGSGNGYTF. The gene calls are TRBV3-1 (or the pseudogene TRBV3-2) and TRBJ1-2; D uncertain. Trimming removed 6 bases from V and 6 bases from J, with 14 bases in between. In germline, CDR1 is LGHDT, CDR2 YNNKEL (reference sequence). The CDR3 consists of 13 residues.

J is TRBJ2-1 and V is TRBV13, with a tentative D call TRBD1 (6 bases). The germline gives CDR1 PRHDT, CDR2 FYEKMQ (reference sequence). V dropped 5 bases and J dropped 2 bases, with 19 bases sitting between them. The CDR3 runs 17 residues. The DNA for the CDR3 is TGTGCCAGCAGCGGCTTGGGACACTCCCGAACCTACAATGAGCAGTTCTTC. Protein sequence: CASSGLGHSRTYNEQFF.

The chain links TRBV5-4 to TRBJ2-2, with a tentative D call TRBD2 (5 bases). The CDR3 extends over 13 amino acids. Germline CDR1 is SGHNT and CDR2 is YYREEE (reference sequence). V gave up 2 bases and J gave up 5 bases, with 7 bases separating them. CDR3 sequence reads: CASSFGETGELFF. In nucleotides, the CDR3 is TGTGCCAGCAGCTTCGGGGAAACCGGGGAGCTGTTTTTT.

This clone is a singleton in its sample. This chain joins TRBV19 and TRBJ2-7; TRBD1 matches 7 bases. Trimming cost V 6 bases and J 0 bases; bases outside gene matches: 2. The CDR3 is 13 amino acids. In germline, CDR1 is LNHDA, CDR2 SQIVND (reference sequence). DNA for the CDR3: TGTGCCAGTAGCCACAGGGGCTCCTACGAGCAGTACTTC. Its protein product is CASSHRGSYEQYF.

The CDR3 here is CASSLDRADEQYF. The CDR3 DNA reads TGTGCCAGCAGCTTAGACAGGGCAGACGAGCAGTACTTC. This chain joins TRBV7-9 and TRBJ2-7; D perhaps matches TRBD1 (6 bases). The CDR3 has 13 amino acids. Trimming removed 1 base at V and 5 bases at J, with 9 bases between. Germline assignment: CDR1 SEHNR and CDR2 FQNEAQ (reference sequence).

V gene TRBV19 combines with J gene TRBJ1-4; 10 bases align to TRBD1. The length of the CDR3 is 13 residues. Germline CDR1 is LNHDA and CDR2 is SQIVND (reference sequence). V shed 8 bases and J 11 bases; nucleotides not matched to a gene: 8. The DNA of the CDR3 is TGTGCCAGTTCCGGGACAGGGGTAAAGAAACTGTTTTTT. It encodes CASSGTGVKKLFF.

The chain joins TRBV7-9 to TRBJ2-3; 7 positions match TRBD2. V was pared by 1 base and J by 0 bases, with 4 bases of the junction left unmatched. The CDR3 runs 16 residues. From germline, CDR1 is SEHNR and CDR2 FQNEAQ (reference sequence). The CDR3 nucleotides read TGTGCCAGCAGCTTAGGTGGGGGGGACAGCACAGATACGCAGTATTTT. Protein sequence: CASSLGGGDSTDTQYF.

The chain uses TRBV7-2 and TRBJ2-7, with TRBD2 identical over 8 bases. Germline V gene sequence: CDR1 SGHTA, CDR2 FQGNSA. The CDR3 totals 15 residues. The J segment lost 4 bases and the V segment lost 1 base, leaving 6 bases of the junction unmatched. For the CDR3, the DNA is TGTGCCAGCAGCTTAGAAACTAGCGGTGATTACGAGCAGTACTTC. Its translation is CASSLETSGDYEQYF. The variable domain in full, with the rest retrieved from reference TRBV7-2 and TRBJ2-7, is GAGVSQSPSNKVTEKGKDVELRCDPISGHTALYWYRQSLGQGLEFLIYFQGNSAPDKSGLPSDRFSAERTGGSVSTLTIQRTQQEDSAVYLCASSLETSGDYEQYFGPGTRLTVT.

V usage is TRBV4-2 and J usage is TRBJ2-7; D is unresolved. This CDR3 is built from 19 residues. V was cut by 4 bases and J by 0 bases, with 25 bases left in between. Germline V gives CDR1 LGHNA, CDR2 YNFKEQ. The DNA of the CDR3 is TGTGCCAGCAGCCCCTCCCTAATCATACAGAGCTCGAGCTCCTACGAGCAGTACTTC. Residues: CASSPSLIIQSSSSYEQYF.

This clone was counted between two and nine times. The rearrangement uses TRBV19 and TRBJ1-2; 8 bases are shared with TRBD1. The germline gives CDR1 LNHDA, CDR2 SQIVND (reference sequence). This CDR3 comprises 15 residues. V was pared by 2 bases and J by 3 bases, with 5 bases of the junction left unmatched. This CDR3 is CASSIQGARDYGYTF. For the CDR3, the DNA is TGTGCCAGTAGTATACAGGGGGCGCGGGACTATGGCTACACCTTC.

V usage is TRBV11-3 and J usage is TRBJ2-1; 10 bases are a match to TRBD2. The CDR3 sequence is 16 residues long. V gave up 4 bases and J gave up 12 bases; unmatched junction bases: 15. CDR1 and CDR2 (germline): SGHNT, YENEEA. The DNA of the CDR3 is TGTGCCAGCAGCTCGGGGACTAGCGCGAGCCTCCGGGGGCAGTTCTTC. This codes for CASSSGTSASLRGQFF. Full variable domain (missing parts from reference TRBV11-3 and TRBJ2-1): EAGVVQSPRYKIIEKKQPVAFWCNPISGHNTLYWYLQNLGQGPELLIRYENEEAVDDSQLPKDRFSAERLKGVDSTLKIQPAELGDSAVYLCASSSGTSASLRGQFFGPGTRLTVL.

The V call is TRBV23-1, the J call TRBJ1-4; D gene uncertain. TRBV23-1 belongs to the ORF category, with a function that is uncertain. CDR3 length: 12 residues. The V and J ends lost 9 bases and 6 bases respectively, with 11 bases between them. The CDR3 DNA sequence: TGCGCCAGACCACCCCGCGATGAAAAACTGTTTTTT. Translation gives CARPPRDEKLFF.

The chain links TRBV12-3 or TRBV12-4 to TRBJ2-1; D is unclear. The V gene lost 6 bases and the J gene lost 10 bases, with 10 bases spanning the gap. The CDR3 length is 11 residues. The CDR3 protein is CASRSTLEQFF. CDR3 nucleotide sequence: TGTGCCAGCAGATCGACATTGGAGCAGTTCTTC.